This TCR beta chain was identified in a study of blood T cell repertoires in COVID-19. Germline V CDR1 and CDR2: SGDLS, YYNGEE. V shed 4 bases, J shed 6 bases, and the junction held 4 bases outside the gene matches. This CDR3 contains 13 residues. Which cohort a participant joined came from the clinical history participants gave. This clone was seen a few times. Produced via immunoSEQ multiplex PCR; TCRdb's table is partial and in-frame only. The table shows roughly 500,000 clones, with roughly 90% occurring only once. The clonotype comes from a middle-aged woman who had recovered from COVID-19. V usage is TRBV9 and J usage is TRBJ1-5; TRBD1 matches 7 bases. The material sequenced was PBMCs or T cells enriched from blood (not recorded which). The CDR3 nucleotides are TGTGCCAGCAGCAGGACAGGCGGTCAGCCCCAGCATTTT. Amino acid sequence: CASSRTGGQPQHF.